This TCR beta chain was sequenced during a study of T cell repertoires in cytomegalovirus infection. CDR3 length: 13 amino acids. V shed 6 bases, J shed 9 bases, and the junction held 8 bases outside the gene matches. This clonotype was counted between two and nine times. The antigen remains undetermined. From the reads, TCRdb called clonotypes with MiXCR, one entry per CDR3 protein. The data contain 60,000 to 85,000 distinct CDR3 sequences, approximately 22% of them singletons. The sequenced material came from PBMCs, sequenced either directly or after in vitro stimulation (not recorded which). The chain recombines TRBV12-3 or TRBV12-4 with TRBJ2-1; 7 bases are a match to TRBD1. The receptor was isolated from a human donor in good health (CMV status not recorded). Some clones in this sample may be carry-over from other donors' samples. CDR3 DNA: TGTGCCAGCAGAGGACAGGTTCGGGGTGAGCAGTTCTTC. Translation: CASRGQVRGEQFF.